The 19 T cell receptor beta chains reported below all come from one sample, sequenced in a study of T cell responses to AZD1222 COVID-19 vaccine. Clones were read by immunoSEQ multiplex PCR, and TCRdb kept only the in-frame ones, dropping some. Of approximately 120,000 clones in the sample, 90% to 95% are singletons; the top ten hold around 3.3%. This sample comprised peripheral blood, obtained on day 0 of AZD1222 vaccination. Every receptor here comes from an adult in good health.

The J gene is TRBJ2-7, the V gene TRBV6-1, with D perhaps TRBD2 (5 bases). V lost 0 bases and J 7 bases, leaving 7 bases between the germline ends. CDR1 MNHNS and CDR2 SASEGT come from the germline V gene. CDR3 length: 12 amino acids. The DNA for the CDR3 is TGTGCCAGCAGTGAAGCGGGAGTTGAGCAGTACTTC. It yields the protein CASSEAGVEQYF.

The CDR3 bases are TGTGCCAGCAGCTTCCCTAGCACAGATACGCAGTATTTT. Its translation is CASSFPSTDTQYF. The rearrangement joins TRBV5-6 to TRBJ2-3, with D unclear. This CDR3 is 13 amino acids long. Deletions cut 2 bases from V and 0 bases from J, with 4 bases between. Germline V lookup: CDR1 SGHDT, CDR2 YYEEEE.

The chain has TRBV6-5 and TRBJ2-1; 7 nucleotides align to TRBD1. CDR1 and CDR2 from the germline V gene are MNHEY and SVGAGI. The CDR3 contains 14 residues. J was trimmed by 6 bases and V by 6 bases; bases with no gene match: 8. CDR3 DNA sequence: TGTGCCAGCAGCACAGGGGTGAGAGTCAATGAGCAGTTCTTC. Its translation is CASSTGVRVNEQFF.

The V and J genes are TRBV19 and TRBJ1-3, with D unresolved. Germline assignment: CDR1 LNHDA and CDR2 SQIVND (reference sequence). The CDR3 length is 14 residues. Trimming took off 6 bases at V and 0 bases at J, with 9 bases between the two ends. The DNA of the CDR3 is TGTGCCAGTAGGAACAGAAACTCTGGAAACACCATATATTTT. Its protein is CASRNRNSGNTIYF. Looking up the rest from reference TRBV19 and TRBJ1-3 gives the full variable domain: DGGITQSPKYLFRKEGQNVTLSCEQNLNHDAMYWYRQDPGQGLRLIYYSQIVNDFQKGDIAEGYSVSREKKESFPLTVTSAQKNPTAFYLCASRNRNSGNTIYFGEGSWLTVV.

The chain combines TRBV5-1 with TRBJ2-3, with 13 bases matching TRBD2. Germline V gene data show CDR1 as SGHRS and CDR2 as YFSETQ. CDR3 length: 17 amino acids. V dropped 1 base and J dropped 4; count of bases not matched to a gene: 6. CDR3 sequence: CASSLTGTSGNADTQYF. CDR3 nucleotide sequence: TGCGCCAGCAGCTTGACCGGGACTAGCGGGAATGCAGATACGCAGTATTTT.

This chain connects TRBV4-1 to TRBJ2-1, with a possible D match to TRBD1 (6 bases). With 1 base removed from V and 5 bases from J, the gap between germline ends came to 9 bases. The CDR3 contains 14 residues. In germline, CDR1 is MGHRA, CDR2 YSYEKL. The CDR3 region has the DNA TGCGCCAGCAGCCAAGTTAGGACAGACAATGAGCAGTTCTTC. Protein: CASSQVRTDNEQFF.

The chain links TRBV7-9 to TRBJ2-7, with 7 positions matching TRBD1. Germline V lookup: CDR1 SEHNR, CDR2 FQNEAQ (reference sequence). V lost 3 bases, J lost 2 bases, and 4 bases stayed unmatched. This CDR3 is 14 amino acids long. The DNA for the CDR3 is TGTGCCAGCAGCTTGACAGGGCCCCCCTACGAGCAGTACTTC. Residues: CASSLTGPPYEQYF.

The V call is TRBV12-3 or TRBV12-4, the J call TRBJ2-5; D gene ambiguous. V lost 4 bases, J lost 5 bases, and 5 bases lay in between. CDR3 length: 11 residues. CDR3 in DNA: TGTGCCAGCAGTTCTCGGGAGACCCAGTACTTC. The encoded protein is CASSSRETQYF.

The J gene is TRBJ2-7, the V gene TRBV7-2, with TRBD2 identical over 14 bases. The CDR3 has 15 amino acids. Looked up from germline, CDR1 is SGHTA and CDR2 is FQGNSA. The V segment lost 4 bases and the J segment 3 bases; nucleotides outside the gene matches: 2. The chain's CDR3 is CASSYGTSGGYEQYF. CDR3 in DNA: TGTGCCAGCAGCTACGGGACTAGCGGGGGCTACGAGCAGTACTTC.

The genes are TRBV3-1 (or the pseudogene TRBV3-2) and TRBJ1-2; 9 nucleotides agree with TRBD1. Germline V gene lookup returns CDR1 LGHDT and CDR2 YNNKEL (reference sequence). CDR3 size: 17 residues. V gave up 1 base and J gave up 7 bases; unmatched junction bases: 13. This CDR3 reads CASSQGRGNRGLAGYTF. CDR3 sequence (DNA): TGTGCCAGCAGCCAAGGGAGAGGGAACAGGGGGCTGGCTGGCTACACCTTC.

The rearrangement links TRBV9 to TRBJ1-5, with D unclear. The germline V and J ends were trimmed by 3 bases and 0 bases, with 10 bases remaining between them. The V gene's germline CDR1 is SGDLS and CDR2 YYNGEE. The length of the CDR3 is 15 residues. The CDR3 nucleotides read TGTGCCAGCAGCGCCGAACCTTATAGCAATCAGCCCCAGCATTTT. As protein: CASSAEPYSNQPQHF.

The gene calls are TRBV28 and TRBJ1-4, with D unresolved. The CDR3 runs 15 residues. Trimming took 5 bases from V and 4 from J, leaving 14 bases between them. Germline assignment: CDR1 MDHEN and CDR2 SYDVKM. The CDR3 protein is CASSPSGGYNEKLFF. CDR3 in DNA: TGTGCCAGCAGTCCGAGTGGCGGATATAATGAAAAACTGTTTTTT.

In its sample, this clone was seen once. This chain links TRBV20-1 with TRBJ2-2; D is unclear. Trimming left V 3 bases short and J 1 base short, with 3 bases between. The CDR3 consists of 12 residues. Germline loops: CDR1 DFQATT, CDR2 SNEGSKA (reference sequence). The CDR3 nucleotides read TGCAGTGCTAGTCTGAACACCGGGGAGCTGTTTTTT. This gives the protein CSASLNTGELFF.

The chain recombines TRBV5-6 with TRBJ1-1, with D perhaps matching TRBD1 (6 bases). Germline lookup yields CDR1 SGHDT and CDR2 YYEEEE. CDR3 length: 13 amino acids. Trimming stripped 4 bases from V and 7 bases from J, with 14 bases between. CDR3 in amino acids: CASSPILRGEAFF. The CDR3 DNA reads as TGTGCCAGCAGCCCTATACTCAGGGGTGAAGCTTTCTTT.

The chain has TRBV11-1 and TRBJ1-4, with TRBD1 matching over 8 bases. CDR3 length: 15 residues. Per germline, CDR1 SGHAT and CDR2 FQDESV (reference sequence). Unmatched junction bases numbered 9, after V lost 4 bases and J lost 8 bases. CDR3 bases: TGTGCCAGCAGCTCGCCGACAGGGGTTCGGGAAAAACTGTTTTTT. Encoded protein: CASSSPTGVREKLFF.

The chain has TRBV19 and TRBJ1-1; TRBD1 aligns across 7 bases. The J segment lost 0 bases and the V segment lost 5 bases, leaving 6 bases of the junction unmatched. This CDR3 comprises 15 residues. Germline lookup yields CDR1 LNHDA and CDR2 SQIVND (reference sequence). CDR3: CASSVPGTVNTEAFF. For the CDR3, the DNA is TGTGCCAGTAGTGTCCCCGGGACAGTGAACACTGAAGCTTTCTTT.

The rearrangement uses TRBV12-3 or TRBV12-4 and TRBJ2-1; 7 nucleotides line up with TRBD2. The V gene end was trimmed by 8 bases and the J gene end by 6 bases; junction bases not matched to a gene: 4. The CDR3 has 12 amino acids. CDR3 sequence (DNA): TGTGCCAGCGGGAGGGTAAGCAATGAGCAGTTCTTC. It is translated as CASGRVSNEQFF.

CDR3 nucleotide sequence: TGTGCCATCAGTGAGTCGACTGGGGGGGGATATGGCTACACCTTC. This encodes CAISESTGGGYGYTF. J is TRBJ1-2 and V is TRBV10-3; weak D call: TRBD1 (5 bases). The CDR3 spans 15 residues. Germline CDR1 ENHRY, CDR2 SYGVKD. V dropped 0 bases and J dropped 5 bases, with 13 bases sitting between them.

The chain has TRBV28 and TRBJ1-2, with a possible D match to TRBD1 (6 bases). The CDR3 is made up of 14 amino acids. V lost 4 bases to trimming and J lost 6 bases, with 15 bases between them. Germline-derived CDR1 and CDR2 are MDHEN and SYDVKM. Written as DNA, the CDR3 is TGTGCCAGCAGTTCTCAGACAGGATTAAATGGCTACACCTTC. This encodes CASSSQTGLNGYTF.